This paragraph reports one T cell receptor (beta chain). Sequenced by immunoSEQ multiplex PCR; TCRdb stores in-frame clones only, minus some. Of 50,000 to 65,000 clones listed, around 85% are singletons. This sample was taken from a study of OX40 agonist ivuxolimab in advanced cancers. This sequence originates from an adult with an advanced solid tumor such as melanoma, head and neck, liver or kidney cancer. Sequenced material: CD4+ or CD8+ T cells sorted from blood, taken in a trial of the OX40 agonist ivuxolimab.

The CDR3: CAWGRGGLMSGYGYTF. CDR3 sequence (DNA): TGTGCCTGGGGGAGGGGAGGATTGATGTCAGGCTATGGCTACACCTTC. The chain carries TRBV30 and TRBJ1-2, with D maybe TRBD1 (5 bases). Germline-derived CDR1 and CDR2 are GTSNPN and SVGIG (reference sequence). The CDR3 has 16 amino acids. V lost 5 bases and J lost 4, with 23 bases in between.